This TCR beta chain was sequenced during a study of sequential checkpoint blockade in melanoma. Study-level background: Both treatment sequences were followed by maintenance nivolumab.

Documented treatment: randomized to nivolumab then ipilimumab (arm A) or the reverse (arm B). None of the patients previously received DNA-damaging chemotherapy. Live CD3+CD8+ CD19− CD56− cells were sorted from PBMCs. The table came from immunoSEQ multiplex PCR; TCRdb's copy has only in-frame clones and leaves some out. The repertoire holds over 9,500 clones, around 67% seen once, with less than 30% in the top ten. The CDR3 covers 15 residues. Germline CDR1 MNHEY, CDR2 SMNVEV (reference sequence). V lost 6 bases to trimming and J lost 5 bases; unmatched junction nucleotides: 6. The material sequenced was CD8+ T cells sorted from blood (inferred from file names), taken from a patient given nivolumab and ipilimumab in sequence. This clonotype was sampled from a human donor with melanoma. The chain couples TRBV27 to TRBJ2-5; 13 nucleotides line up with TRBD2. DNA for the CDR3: TGTGCCAGCAGAGGGACTAGCGGGATGTTGGAGACCCAGTACTTC. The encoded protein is CASRGTSGMLETQYF.